Here is one TCR beta chain with its context. Other DNA sequences in this sample translate to the same CDR3. This record comes from a study of cytomegalovirus exposure and HLA in healthy donors. Trimming cost V 4 bases and J 7 bases; bases outside gene matches: 9. The CDR3 contains 14 residues. CDR1 is SQVTM, CDR2 ANQGSEA, per germline. The study ran its PCR with 60 Vbeta and 13 Jbeta primers. Profiled with immunoSEQ multiplex PCR; TCRdb holds only in-frame clones, not every one. The table includes approximately 100,000 clones, 60% to 80% detected once. The sequencing input was PBMCs. This sequence was found in a man aged 40-49 years in good health and CMV-seronegative. The chain employs TRBV29-1 and TRBJ2-1, with 8 bases identical to TRBD2. This CDR3 reads CSVVISGGRNEQFF. The CDR3 DNA reads as TGCAGCGTTGTTATATCGGGGGGGCGAAATGAGCAGTTCTTC.